The 25 T cell receptor beta chains below all came from one sample that was sequenced in a study of T cell responses to AZD1222 COVID-19 vaccine. TCRdb keeps only in-frame clones here, not all; method: immunoSEQ multiplex PCR. The repertoire holds roughly 44,000 clones, with 83% as singletons. The material sequenced was peripheral blood, taken on day 0 of AZD1222 vaccination. The receptors originated from an adult in good health.

The chain links TRBV5-1 to TRBJ1-4; D is perhaps TRBD1 (6 bases). V lost 1 base and J 4 bases, leaving 14 bases between the germline ends. Germline lookup yields CDR1 SGHRS and CDR2 YFSETQ. This CDR3 is 16 amino acids long. The chain's CDR3 is CASSLMGGGLNEKLFF. CDR3 DNA sequence: TGCGCCAGCAGCTTGATGGGGGGCGGACTTAATGAAAAACTGTTTTTT.

This clone was seen a single time. This chain uses TRBV6-1 with TRBJ2-7; tentatively, D is TRBD2 (5 bases). Germline V gene data show CDR1 as MNHNS and CDR2 as SASEGT. V gave up 1 base and J gave up 0 bases, with 7 bases separating them. The CDR3 is 14 amino acids. The CDR3 DNA reads TGTGCCAGCAGTGAAGGTCGGGGCTCCTACGAGCAGTACTTC. Translation gives CASSEGRGSYEQYF.

The V gene is TRBV24-1, the J gene TRBJ2-3; D is ambiguous. The germline gives CDR1 KGHDR, CDR2 SFDVKD. This CDR3 spans 13 amino acids. V shed 5 bases and J shed 3 bases, with 8 bases lying between them. CDR3 protein: CATSVGATDTQYF. CDR3 coding DNA: TGTGCCACCAGTGTTGGAGCGACAGATACGCAGTATTTT.

The chain combines TRBV6-4 with TRBJ2-7; tentative D call: TRBD2 (5 bases). Germline loops: CDR1 MRHNA, CDR2 SNTAGT. V was trimmed by 5 bases and J by 1 base, leaving 9 bases between them. There are 13 residues in the CDR3. The CDR3 bases are TGTGCCAGCAGTTCCGGGGTTTCCTACGAGCAGTACTTC. Its protein is CASSSGVSYEQYF.

This chain joins TRBV7-9 and TRBJ2-7; D remains unclear. Trimming left V 5 bases short and J 7 bases short, with 21 bases between. The CDR3 sequence is 15 residues long. From germline, CDR1 is SEHNR and CDR2 FQNEAQ (reference sequence). The CDR3 sequence is CASSASGVPTSEQYF. CDR3 DNA sequence: TGTGCCAGCAGCGCCTCAGGAGTCCCCACCTCTGAGCAGTACTTC.

V is TRBV6-2 or TRBV6-3 and J is TRBJ2-3, with 13 bases matching TRBD2. The CDR3 is 18 residues long. V lost 6 bases to trimming and J lost 0 bases; unmatched junction nucleotides: 9. The V gene's germline CDR1 is MNHEY and CDR2 SVGEGT. The CDR3 region has the DNA TGTGCCAGCAGCTCCTGGACTAGCGGGGGCCCTAGCACAGATACGCAGTATTTT. Translating gives CASSSWTSGGPSTDTQYF.

The J gene is TRBJ2-3, the V gene TRBV2; possibly TRBD2 for D (6 bases). The CDR3 is 13 amino acids. Germline assignment: CDR1 SNHLY and CDR2 FYNNEI. Deletions cut 5 bases from V and 3 bases from J, with 9 bases between. The CDR3 loop reads CASSMTRTDTQYF. The DNA for the CDR3 is TGTGCCAGCAGTATGACTAGAACAGATACGCAGTATTTT. Variable domain in full (rest from reference TRBV2 and TRBJ2-3): EPEVTQTPSHQVTQMGQEVILRCVPISNHLYFYWYRQILGQKVEFLVSFYNNEISEKSEIFDDQFSVERPDGSNFTLKIRSTKLEDSAMYFCASSMTRTDTQYFGPGTRLTVL.

The rearrangement uses TRBV21-1 and TRBJ2-7; the D call in the table, TRBD1, was not verified against the DNA. TRBV21-1 is a pseudogene segment. The length of the CDR3 is 13 residues. The DNA of the CDR3 is TGTGCCGGCCGAGAACAGGGGGCGAACGAGCAGTACTTC. This sequence encodes CAGREQGANEQYF.

This rearrangement joins TRBV5-6 to TRBJ1-1; D is perhaps TRBD1 (6 bases). Germline values: CDR1 SGHDT, CDR2 YYEEEE. The CDR3 length is 16 residues. V lost 3 bases to trimming and J lost 1 base, with 16 bases between them. Here the CDR3 DNA reads TGTGCCAGCAGCTCCCCAGGGGTAAATAGGAACACTGAAGCTTTCTTT. Protein: CASSSPGVNRNTEAFF.

There are a few counts of this clone. The chain couples TRBV20-1 to TRBJ2-5; D is unclear. This CDR3 is built from 14 residues. Germline lookup yields CDR1 DFQATT and CDR2 SNEGSKA (reference sequence). Trimming removed 3 bases at V and 0 bases at J, with 11 bases between. CDR3 protein: CSASSTIYQETQYF. The DNA for the CDR3 is TGCAGTGCTAGTTCTACTATCTACCAAGAGACCCAGTACTTC.

Only a few counts were recorded for this clone. CDR3 amino acids: CASSLGGSGRKDNEQFF. In DNA, the CDR3 is TGCGCCAGCAGCTTGGGCGGTAGCGGGAGGAAAGACAATGAGCAGTTCTTC. This rearrangement joins TRBV5-1 to TRBJ2-1; 10 bases are shared with TRBD2. CDR3 length: 17 residues. With 0 bases clipped from V and 5 bases from J, the junction kept 8 bases outside the gene matches. Germline CDR1 and CDR2: SGHRS and YFSETQ.

The chain has TRBV3-1 (or the pseudogene TRBV3-2) and TRBJ1-2, with 8 bases fitting TRBD1. In germline, CDR1 is LGHDT, CDR2 YNNKEL (reference sequence). The CDR3 covers 13 residues. Trimming took 4 bases from V and 8 from J; bases not matched to a gene: 6. CDR3 region: CASSLRQGRGYTF. DNA of the CDR3: TGTGCCAGCAGCCTCCGACAGGGGAGGGGCTACACCTTC.

The CDR3 DNA follows: TGTGCCAGCAGTTCTTTAAACCTCCGGGACAGGGGGTGGAATGAGCAGTTCTTC. This gives the protein CASSSLNLRDRGWNEQFF. V gene TRBV28 combines with J gene TRBJ2-1; TRBD1 aligns across 11 bases. Trimming at V came to 4 bases and at J to 7 bases, leaving 15 bases not matched to a gene. CDR1 is MDHEN, CDR2 SYDVKM, per germline. This CDR3 is 18 amino acids long.

The J gene is TRBJ1-3, the V gene TRBV19; D ambiguous. Germline values: CDR1 LNHDA, CDR2 SQIVND (reference sequence). The CDR3 totals 12 residues. Trimming left V 5 bases short and J 5 bases short, with 7 bases between. This chain's CDR3 is CASSPNRNTIYF. DNA of the CDR3: TGTGCCAGTAGTCCCAACCGAAACACCATATATTTT.

The chain is built from TRBV29-1 and TRBJ2-7, with D possibly being TRBD1 or TRBD2 (5 bases each). Trimming took 0 bases from V and 2 from J, leaving 14 bases between them. The V gene's germline CDR1 is SQVTM and CDR2 ANQGSEA. This CDR3 is 15 amino acids long. The DNA of the CDR3 is TGCAGCGTTGAAGATCTGAGAGGGGTAACCTACGAGCAGTACTTC. Encoded protein: CSVEDLRGVTYEQYF.

The rearrangement links TRBV7-2 to TRBJ1-3, with 7 bases aligning to TRBD1. J gave up 4 bases and V 5 bases, and 11 bases lay outside the gene matches. CDR1 and CDR2 from the germline V gene are SGHTA and FQGNSA. The CDR3 sequence is 16 residues long. The CDR3: CASSHLITGVGNTIYF. The CDR3 bases are TGTGCCAGCAGCCACCTAATAACAGGGGTAGGAAACACCATATATTTT.

The V gene is TRBV12-5, the J gene TRBJ2-5; possible D gene TRBD1, 5 bases. V was clipped by 5 bases and J by 2 bases, with 15 bases between them. CDR3 length equals 15 residues. Per the germline V gene, CDR1 is LGHNT and CDR2 is FRNRAP. DNA for the CDR3: TGTGCTAGTGGTCCCTTGGGGCTAGGTCAAGAGACCCAGTACTTC. Translation gives CASGPLGLGQETQYF.

The rearrangement joins TRBV27 to TRBJ2-2; TRBD2 matches 14 bases. In germline, CDR1 is MNHEY, CDR2 SMNVEV (reference sequence). CDR3 length: 16 amino acids. Trimming took 5 bases from V and 7 from J; bases not matched to a gene: 6. CDR3 residues: CASSPGLAGAIGELFF. As DNA, the CDR3 is TGTGCCAGCAGTCCGGGACTAGCGGGAGCTATCGGGGAGCTGTTTTTT.

This clone occurred once. V usage is TRBV29-1 and J usage is TRBJ2-5, with a possible D match to TRBD2 (5 bases). CDR3 length equals 16 residues. The germline gives CDR1 SQVTM, CDR2 ANQGSEA. The V and J ends lost 1 base and 2 bases respectively, with 17 bases between them. The CDR3 is CSVEGSGGAVQETQYF. DNA for the CDR3: TGCAGCGTTGAAGGATCCGGCGGAGCGGTACAAGAGACCCAGTACTTC. The variable domain in full, completed from reference TRBV29-1 and TRBJ2-5, reads SAVISQKPSRDICQRGTSLTIQCQVDSQVTMMFWYRQQPGQSLTLIATANQGSEATYESGFVIDKFPISRPNLTFSTLTVSNMSPEDSSIYLCSVEGSGGAVQETQYFGPGTRLLVL.

This clone was counted ten times or more. The chain combines TRBV5-1 with TRBJ1-3; no reliable D call. CDR3 length equals 13 residues. Germline values: CDR1 SGHRS, CDR2 YFSETQ. The V end lost 2 bases, the J end lost 1 base, and 4 bases lay between the germline ends. This chain's CDR3 is CASSFGSGNTIYF. CDR3 DNA: TGCGCCAGCAGCTTCGGGTCTGGAAACACCATATATTTT.

A few counts support this clone. The chain links TRBV5-6 to TRBJ2-7; maybe TRBD1 (6 bases). Germline assignment: CDR1 SGHDT and CDR2 YYEEEE. The CDR3 has 13 residues. V lost 3 bases, J lost 5 bases, and 12 bases lay in between. The CDR3 reads CASSYRVVNEQYF. In nucleotides, the CDR3 is TGTGCCAGCAGCTACAGGGTCGTTAACGAGCAGTACTTC.

V usage is TRBV19 and J usage is TRBJ2-1; possible D gene TRBD1, 6 bases. The germline gives CDR1 LNHDA, CDR2 SQIVND (reference sequence). The V end was cut by 5 bases, the J end by 2 bases, with 13 bases between. This CDR3 has 15 amino acids. DNA for the CDR3: TGTGCCAGTAGTGACACAGGGCAGACCTACAATGAGCAGTTCTTC. Protein product: CASSDTGQTYNEQFF.

This clone came up once. The gene calls are TRBV30 and TRBJ1-1, with D possibly TRBD1 on 6 matching bases. Looked up from germline, CDR1 is GTSNPN and CDR2 is SVGIG (reference sequence). CDR3 size: 14 residues. V was clipped by 0 bases and J by 5 bases, with 13 bases between them. The CDR3, as DNA: TGTGCCTGGAGTGTACGGGGGGCAAATACTGAAGCTTTCTTT. Translated: CAWSVRGANTEAFF.

This chain uses TRBV6-6 with TRBJ2-2; possible D gene TRBD2, 6 bases. The CDR3 runs to 15 residues. Per the germline V gene, CDR1 is MNHNY and CDR2 is SVGAGI (reference sequence). Trimming cost V 4 bases and J 4 bases, with 13 bases left between them. This CDR3 is CASSWDRESTGELFF. In DNA form, the CDR3 reads TGTGCCAGCAGTTGGGACCGGGAGAGCACCGGGGAGCTGTTTTTT.

The J gene is TRBJ2-1, the V gene TRBV18; 8 positions agree with TRBD2. CDR3 length: 15 amino acids. Germline-derived CDR1 and CDR2 are KGHSH and LQKENI. The trim removed 3 bases at V and 2 bases at J, leaving 3 bases unmatched. The CDR3 protein is CASSPGLAAYNEQFF. DNA of the CDR3: TGTGCCAGCTCACCTGGACTAGCAGCCTACAATGAGCAGTTCTTC.